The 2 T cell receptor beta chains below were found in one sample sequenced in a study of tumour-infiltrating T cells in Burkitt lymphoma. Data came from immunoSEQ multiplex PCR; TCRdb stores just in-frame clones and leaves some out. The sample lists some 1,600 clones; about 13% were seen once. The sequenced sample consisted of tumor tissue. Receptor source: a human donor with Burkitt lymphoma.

DNA for the CDR3: TGTGCCAGCAGTTTTTTTTGGGGGGGCAGTGAGCAGTTCTTC. This codes for CASSFFWGGSEQFF. V usage is TRBV28 and J usage is TRBJ2-1, with D possibly matching TRBD2 (7 bases). V was cut by 3 bases and J by 9 bases, with 15 bases left in between. Per germline, CDR1 MDHEN and CDR2 SYDVKM. The CDR3 extends over 14 amino acids.

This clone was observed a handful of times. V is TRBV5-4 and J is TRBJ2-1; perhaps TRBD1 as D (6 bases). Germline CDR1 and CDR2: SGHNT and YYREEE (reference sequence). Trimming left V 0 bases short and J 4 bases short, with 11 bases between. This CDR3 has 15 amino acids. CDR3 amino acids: CASSLEPGAYNEQFF. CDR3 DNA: TGTGCCAGCAGCTTGGAGCCAGGGGCATACAATGAGCAGTTCTTC.